These 5 T cell receptor beta chains came from one sample sequenced in a study of blood T cell repertoires in COVID-19. The assay was immunoSEQ multiplex PCR, and TCRdb's table has in-frame clones only and misses some. Among roughly 170,000 clones listed, roughly 79% were seen once. The sample taken for sequencing was peripheral blood. The receptors originated from a woman aged 70 to 79 with acute or convalescent COVID-19.

The chain carries TRBV7-8 and TRBJ1-6; TRBD1 matches 8 bases. CDR3 length: 19 amino acids. CDR1 SGHVS and CDR2 FQNEAQ come from the germline V gene. V shed 4 bases, J shed 1 base, and the junction held 12 bases outside the gene matches. The CDR3 is CASSSILPGQASYNSPLHF. In DNA, the CDR3 is TGTGCCAGCAGCTCAATCTTGCCGGGACAGGCTTCCTATAATTCACCCCTCCACTTT.

This chain connects TRBV3-1 (or the pseudogene TRBV3-2) to TRBJ2-2; D may be TRBD2 (6 bases). CDR3 length equals 14 residues. V dropped 8 bases and J dropped 6 bases, with 16 bases sitting between them. Per the germline V gene, CDR1 is LGHDT and CDR2 is YNNKEL (reference sequence). The CDR3: CASEGLTAAGELFF. The CDR3 coding sequence is TGTGCCAGCGAGGGACTCACGGCGGCCGGGGAGCTGTTTTTT.

The chain carries TRBV19 and TRBJ1-5; no clear D gene. The CDR3 has 15 residues. Trimming left V 7 bases short and J 1 base short, with 14 bases between. Germline CDR1 LNHDA, CDR2 SQIVND (reference sequence). This CDR3 is CASKGGGNSNQPQHF. CDR3 bases: TGTGCCAGTAAGGGTGGAGGGAACAGCAATCAGCCCCAGCATTTT.

The genes are TRBV19 and TRBJ1-5; TRBD1 is a possible D gene (6 bases). V lost 10 bases and J lost 7, with 17 bases in between. Per germline, CDR1 LNHDA and CDR2 SQIVND (reference sequence). The CDR3 extends over 13 amino acids. The CDR3: CATSTTGSQPQHF. The CDR3 DNA reads as TGTGCCACCTCAACCACAGGGAGCCAGCCCCAGCATTTT.

This clone has a single count. V and J are TRBV2 and TRBJ2-1, with 11 bases lining up with TRBD2. The CDR3 has 15 amino acids. Germline assignment: CDR1 SNHLY and CDR2 FYNNEI. Trimming at V came to 5 bases and at J to 6 bases, leaving 6 bases not matched to a gene. Written as DNA, the CDR3 is TGTGCCAGCAGTCCCGGGACTAGCGGTATCAATGAGCAGTTCTTC. Protein: CASSPGTSGINEQFF.